This T cell receptor beta chain was documented in a study of T-cell memory formation after mild COVID-19. Study-level background: TCR clusters were mostly confined to one donor each.

Study-level findings and limits: CD4+ contracting clones lay mainly in CM and EM, CD8+ ones in EMRA.

TCRdb reprocessed the 5' RACE reads with MiXCR, giving one entry per CDR3 protein. The profile shows 470,000 or so distinct CDR3 sequences, over 15% of them singletons. V was pared by 0 bases and J by 7 bases, with 12 bases of the junction left unmatched. Germline CDR1 and CDR2: DFQATT and SNEGSKA (reference sequence). CDR3 length equals 16 residues. This clonotype occurred a few times. As yet, its antigen is unknown. The sequencing sample was made of PBMCs or a T cell subset sorted from them (not recorded which). The V and J genes are TRBV20-1 and TRBJ2-3, with 8 bases that match TRBD2. This TCR was recovered from a young man who had mild COVID-19 (a few samples of this study predate the infection). Cell type and time point are not known. CDR3 sequence: CSARDLKSGGVNTQYF. Here the CDR3 DNA reads TGCAGTGCTAGAGATCTCAAGAGCGGGGGAGTGAATACGCAGTATTTT.